This record looks at one T cell receptor (beta chain) sequence and its context. The data originate from a study of T cell changes during pregnancy in multiple sclerosis. The CDR3 loop spans 11 amino acids. The V end lost 0 bases, the J end lost 3 bases, and 3 bases lay between the germline ends. Germline lookup yields CDR1 DFQATT and CDR2 SNEGSKA (reference sequence). Some clones are missing from TCRdb's copy, which holds only in-frame ones; the method was immunoSEQ multiplex PCR. The sample holds tens of thousands of clones, 85% to 90% seen once. The receptor was derived from a female donor with multiple sclerosis, enrolled in a pregnancy study. The genes are TRBV20-1 and TRBJ2-7; no clear D. Here the sequenced sample was CD4+ T cells from peripheral blood mononuclear cells, taken in the first trimester of pregnancy. CDR3 sequence: CSARDLYEQYF. For the CDR3, the DNA is TGCAGTGCTAGAGACCTCTACGAGCAGTACTTC.